This T cell receptor (beta chain) was profiled in a study of cytomegalovirus exposure and HLA in healthy donors. The overall study: The same platform was used for the 120 or so validation repertoires as for the approximately 730 first-cohort repertoires, as reported in a later analysis. Study observations and caveats: Reported performance of the classifier showed diagnosis of cytomegalovirus status with high specificity and sensitivity. Specificity of a few CMV-associated chains for CMV antigens was verified in vitro.

As concerns this clone: The antigen remains unidentified.

CDR3 size: 15 residues. Germline CDR1 reads SGHNT; CDR2 reads YYREEE (reference sequence). V lost 4 bases and J lost 1, with 14 bases in between. Some clones are missing from TCRdb's copy, which holds only in-frame ones; the method was immunoSEQ multiplex PCR. The repertoire holds about 400,000 clones, with roughly 90% as singletons. The specimen was PBMCs. The gene calls are TRBV5-4 and TRBJ1-2, with a possible D match to TRBD1 (5 bases). The sequence came from a woman younger than 35 in good health and CMV-seronegative. The DNA for the CDR3 is TGTGCCAGCAGCGCCCGGTCCCAGGGTAACTATGGCTACACCTTC. It specifies CASSARSQGNYGYTF.